The 30 T cell receptor beta chains given below trace back to one sample, sequenced in a study of blood T cell repertoires in COVID-19. Sequencing was performed with immunoSEQ multiplex PCR; in TCRdb, only in-frame clones are kept and a portion is missing. This table holds 250,000 to 300,000 clones, roughly 89% found once. Sequencing was carried out using PBMCs or T cells enriched from blood (not recorded which). These receptors were collected from a woman aged 60 to 75 who had recovered from COVID-19.

The chain has TRBV7-8 and TRBJ1-2; TRBD1 might be the D (5 bases). With 5 bases removed from V and 5 bases from J, the gap between germline ends came to 15 bases. The CDR3 loop spans 14 amino acids. The germline gives CDR1 SGHVS, CDR2 FQNEAQ. This chain's CDR3 is CASSPQTASYGYTF. CDR3 nucleotide sequence: TGTGCCAGCAGCCCTCAGACAGCATCTTATGGCTACACCTTC.

The rearrangement joins TRBV19 to TRBJ2-2, with 7 positions matching TRBD1. J was trimmed by 2 bases and V by 9 bases; bases with no gene match: 18. This CDR3 is 18 amino acids long. In germline, CDR1 is LNHDA, CDR2 SQIVND (reference sequence). CDR3 nucleotides: TGTGCCAGCAGACTCCGGGACAGCACCCTTAAAAACACCGGGGAGCTGTTTTTT. Translation: CASRLRDSTLKNTGELFF.

The chain employs TRBV5-4 and TRBJ1-1; D uncertain. V was cut by 4 bases and J by 1 base, with 11 bases left in between. CDR3 length: 14 amino acids. Germline assignment: CDR1 SGHNT and CDR2 YYREEE (reference sequence). Written as DNA, the CDR3 is TGTGCCAGCAGCCTGACGAGCGGGAACACTGAAGCTTTCTTT. It translates to CASSLTSGNTEAFF. Full variable domain (outside the CDR3, taken from reference TRBV5-4 and TRBJ1-1): ETGVTQSPTHLIKTRGQQVTLRCSSQSGHNTVSWYQQALGQGPQFIFQYYREEENGRGNFPPRFSGLQFPNYSSELNVNALELDDSALYLCASSLTSGNTEAFFGQGTRLTVV.

The chain is built from TRBV5-1 and TRBJ2-3, with a tentative D call TRBD1 (6 bases). Trimming left V 2 bases short and J 4 bases short, with 17 bases between. This CDR3 region has 16 residues. Germline-derived CDR1 and CDR2 are SGHRS and YFSETQ. The CDR3 DNA follows: TGCGCCAGCAGCTTCGGACAGTCTGCCGCGGCAGATACGCAGTATTTT. As protein: CASSFGQSAAADTQYF.

The CDR3 DNA follows: TGTGCCAGCAGCTTGGGACTACAGGGAATCTATGGCTACACCTTC. Its protein is CASSLGLQGIYGYTF. The chain combines TRBV5-5 with TRBJ1-2; D is perhaps TRBD1 (6 bases). CDR3 length: 15 amino acids. CDR1 and CDR2 from the germline V gene are SGHKS and YYEKEE (reference sequence). With 0 bases removed from V and 4 bases from J, the gap between germline ends came to 13 bases.

This clone was seen once. The chain employs TRBV18 and TRBJ2-1; 10 bases agree with TRBD2. CDR1 is KGHSH, CDR2 LQKENI, per germline. V dropped 6 bases and J dropped 6; count of bases not matched to a gene: 5. The CDR3 is made up of 14 amino acids. The CDR3 bases are TGTGCCAGCTCCCAAGCGGGGGGGGGCAATGAGCAGTTCTTC. Protein sequence: CASSQAGGGNEQFF.

Only a few counts were recorded for this clone. This chain links TRBV19 with TRBJ2-7; 7 nucleotides match TRBD1. CDR1 is LNHDA, CDR2 SQIVND, per germline (reference sequence). The CDR3 spans 15 residues. After removal of 0 bases from V and 3 bases from J, the junction contained 5 bases not matched to a gene. CDR3 amino acids: CASSIDPQGDYEQYF. The CDR3 DNA is TGTGCCAGTAGTATAGATCCGCAGGGGGACTACGAGCAGTACTTC.

The genes are TRBV7-3 and TRBJ2-3; D may be TRBD2 (6 bases). Looked up from germline, CDR1 is SGHTA and CDR2 is FQGTGA. The length of the CDR3 is 18 residues. Trimming took off 5 bases at V and 5 bases at J, with 26 bases between the two ends. Here the CDR3 DNA reads TGTGCCAGCAGCCCAAGGGCGCAGGGTTGGGGACTTGGAGATACGCAGTATTTT. It codes for CASSPRAQGWGLGDTQYF.

With regard to this clone: One end of the junction fails to match germline, which may point to a read error. V and J are TRBV7-7 and TRBJ2-2, with TRBD1 identical over 7 bases. Germline assignment: CDR1 SSHAT and CDR2 FNYEAQ (reference sequence). This CDR3 contains 14 residues. CDR3 DNA sequence: TGTGCTAGCAGCTTGGCAGGGGGCACCGGGGAGCTGTTTTTT. It yields the protein CASSLAGGTGELFF.

This sequence joins TRBV18 and TRBJ2-7; D is uncertain. The CDR3 extends over 14 amino acids. The germline gives CDR1 KGHSH, CDR2 LQKENI. The V gene lost 5 bases and the J gene lost 1 base, with 12 bases spanning the gap. CDR3 loop: CASSTGSRSYEQYF. The CDR3 DNA follows: TGTGCCAGCTCAACCGGGTCGAGATCCTACGAGCAGTACTTC.

The V and J genes are TRBV24-1 and TRBJ2-2, with TRBD1 identical over 12 bases. Germline-derived CDR1 and CDR2 are KGHDR and SFDVKD. CDR3 length: 18 residues. The V segment lost 9 bases and the J segment 6 bases; nucleotides outside the gene matches: 16. Here the CDR3 DNA reads TGTGCCACCGCGAGGGTACCGGGACAGGGGGCGGGCGCCGGGGAGCTGTTTTTT. Residues: CATARVPGQGAGAGELFF.

This clone appeared once. V gene TRBV28 combines with J gene TRBJ1-4; 7 bases align to TRBD1. The CDR3 spans 15 residues. Losses at the gene ends were 4 bases for V and 5 bases for J; bases not matched to a gene: 7. CDR1 is MDHEN and CDR2 is SYDVKM in the germline V gene. The CDR3 reads CASSSRQGRNEKLFF. CDR3 sequence (DNA): TGTGCCAGCAGTTCTAGACAGGGTCGGAATGAAAAACTGTTTTTT.

As to this clone: One end of the junction is discordant with germline, which a read error may explain. The chain joins TRBV5-8 to TRBJ1-2; 10 bases agree with TRBD1. The CDR3 is 14 residues long. Germline CDR1 reads SGHTS; CDR2 reads YDEGEE. The CDR3 protein is CASSAQLSGTGAGF. The CDR3 bases are TGTGCCAGCAGCGCCCAATTGTCCGGGACAGGGGCCGGCTTC. The whole variable domain, remainder taken from reference TRBV5-8 and TRBJ1-2, is EAGVTQSPTHLIKTRGQQATLRCSPISGHTSVYWYQQALGLGLQFLLWYDEGEERNRGNFPPRFSGRQFPNYSSELNVNALELEDSALYLCASSAQLSGTGAGFGSGTRLTVV.

The V call is TRBV12-3 or TRBV12-4, the J call TRBJ1-6; D not certain. This CDR3 comprises 12 residues. The germline V and J ends were trimmed by 3 bases and 13 bases, with 10 bases remaining between them. CDR3 nucleotide sequence: TGTGCCAGCAGTTTCGAAAGCCTCCCCCTCCACTTT. This gives the protein CASSFESLPLHF.

The CDR3 region is CASSRSPGQGYEQYF. The CDR3, as DNA: TGTGCCAGCAGCCGAAGCCCGGGACAGGGTTACGAGCAGTACTTC. The rearrangement uses TRBV3-1 (or the pseudogene TRBV3-2) and TRBJ2-7, with 9 bases fitting TRBD1. Germline V gene lookup returns CDR1 LGHDT and CDR2 YNNKEL (reference sequence). V was clipped by 4 bases and J by 4 bases; unmatched bases: 8. The CDR3 extends over 15 amino acids.

The chain has TRBV4-2 and TRBJ1-6; D is unclear. The CDR3 runs 13 residues. With 1 base removed from V and 11 bases from J, the gap between germline ends came to 9 bases. Germline loops: CDR1 LGHNA, CDR2 YNFKEQ. CDR3: CASSQGEPTPLHF. Written as DNA, the CDR3 is TGTGCCAGCAGCCAAGGGGAGCCGACACCCCTCCACTTT.

V is TRBV19 and J is TRBJ2-1, with a possible D match to TRBD2 (5 bases). CDR1 and CDR2 (germline): LNHDA, SQIVND (reference sequence). This CDR3 has 15 residues. The V and J ends lost 3 bases and 0 bases respectively, with 9 bases between them. Here the CDR3 DNA reads TGTGCCAGTAGTATCGGGGTAAGCTCCTACAATGAGCAGTTCTTC. It translates to CASSIGVSSYNEQFF. Full variable domain (outside the CDR3, taken from reference TRBV19 and TRBJ2-1): DGGITQSPKYLFRKEGQNVTLSCEQNLNHDAMYWYRQDPGQGLRLIYYSQIVNDFQKGDIAEGYSVSREKKESFPLTVTSAQKNPTAFYLCASSIGVSSYNEQFFGPGTRLTVL.

V is TRBV15 and J is TRBJ2-7; 7 bases fit TRBD2. CDR1 LNHNV and CDR2 YYDKDF come from the germline V gene (reference sequence). The CDR3 consists of 15 residues. J gave up 4 bases and V 6 bases, and 12 bases lay outside the gene matches. The CDR3 spells CATSKPAAGIYEQYF. CDR3 DNA: TGTGCCACCAGTAAGCCGGCAGCGGGGATTTACGAGCAGTACTTC.

This clone came up many times. The rearrangement uses TRBV7-3 and TRBJ2-7; D is unresolved. CDR1 is SGHTA, CDR2 FQGTGA, per germline. V was cut by 4 bases and J by 4 bases, with 11 bases left in between. The CDR3 extends over 13 amino acids. For the CDR3, the DNA is TGTGCCAGCAGCTCCCCGCCAGATTACGAGCAGTACTTC. Its translation: CASSSPPDYEQYF.

CDR3 bases: TGCGCCAGCAGCTTGAGCATGTTAGGACAGCAACAGAACACTGAAGCTTTCTTT. It is translated as CASSLSMLGQQQNTEAFF. The V call is TRBV5-1, the J call TRBJ1-1; D possibly corresponds to TRBD1 (6 bases). CDR3 length equals 18 residues. The V end was cut by 1 base, the J end by 1 base, with 20 bases between. The germline CDR1 and CDR2 sequences are SGHRS and YFSETQ.

J is TRBJ2-7 and V is TRBV6-5, with D unclear. Deletions cut 2 bases from V and 5 bases from J, with 13 bases between. The V gene's germline CDR1 is MNHEY and CDR2 SVGAGI. The length of the CDR3 is 14 residues. The CDR3 DNA reads TGTGCCAGCAGTTACGGGCAGAAGGTGAACGAGCAGTACTTC. The encoded protein is CASSYGQKVNEQYF.

A few counts support this clone. In DNA form, the CDR3 reads TGTGCCAGTAGTCCGACAGGGCGCACTGAAGCTTTCTTT. The encoded protein is CASSPTGRTEAFF. The V call is TRBV19, the J call TRBJ1-1, with 7 bases that match TRBD1. V was clipped by 5 bases and J by 4 bases; unmatched bases: 4. This CDR3 has 13 amino acids. Germline values: CDR1 LNHDA, CDR2 SQIVND (reference sequence).

The rearrangement links TRBV11-3 to TRBJ2-1, with TRBD1 as a possible D gene (5 bases). The CDR3 extends over 12 amino acids. CDR1 is SGHNT, CDR2 YENEEA, per germline. Between the trimmed V and J ends, which lost 3 bases and 11 bases, there was a span of 11 bases. The CDR3 DNA sequence: TGTGCCAGCAGCTTGACAAGGGGCAAGCAGTTCTTC. Translating gives CASSLTRGKQFF.

This sequence joins TRBV10-3 and TRBJ1-1, with D uncertain. Germline V gives CDR1 ENHRY, CDR2 SYGVKD. Trimming removed 3 bases at V and 0 bases at J, with 5 bases between. The CDR3 contains 13 residues. The CDR3 loop reads CAISDQVNTEAFF. The DNA for the CDR3 is TGTGCCATCAGTGACCAGGTGAACACTGAAGCTTTCTTT.

The chain combines TRBV29-1 with TRBJ1-2, with TRBD1 as a possible D gene (6 bases). Germline assignment: CDR1 SQVTM and CDR2 ANQGSEA. The CDR3 has 17 residues. V was trimmed by 7 bases and J by 7 bases, leaving 31 bases between them. The CDR3: CSAIEPSGPGQKAGYTF. The CDR3 DNA sequence: TGCAGCGCAATTGAACCAAGCGGTCCGGGACAAAAGGCTGGCTACACCTTC.

This clone was detected a few times. The V and J genes are TRBV4-2 and TRBJ2-7; D unclear. The CDR3 spans 13 residues. Per germline, CDR1 LGHNA and CDR2 YNFKEQ. V lost 5 bases, J lost 7 bases, and 15 bases lay in between. The CDR3 here is CASSYTRVWEQYF. The CDR3 DNA sequence: TGTGCCAGCAGCTATACCCGGGTGTGGGAGCAGTACTTC.

The chain joins TRBV28 to TRBJ1-2, with a tentative D call TRBD1 (5 bases). V lost 6 bases to trimming and J lost 7 bases, with 21 bases between them. The CDR3 loop spans 15 amino acids. Germline V CDR1 and CDR2: MDHEN, SYDVKM. CDR3 in amino acids: CASSPSTVRRGGYTF. The CDR3 DNA reads as TGTGCCAGCAGCCCCTCGACAGTCCGGCGGGGTGGCTACACCTTC.

The chain recombines TRBV5-1 with TRBJ1-1; TRBD1 matches 8 bases. V was pared by 5 bases and J by 0 bases, with 6 bases of the junction left unmatched. The CDR3 runs 15 residues. CDR1 is SGHRS, CDR2 YFSETQ, per germline. The CDR3, as DNA: TGCGCCAGCAGTTCACAGGGGGAAATGAACACTGAAGCTTTCTTT. Its protein is CASSSQGEMNTEAFF.

The chain couples TRBV7-9 to TRBJ1-1, with 8 bases lining up with TRBD1. Germline CDR1 and CDR2: SEHNR and FQNEAQ (reference sequence). The CDR3 runs 15 residues. Trimming cost V 5 bases and J 5 bases; bases outside gene matches: 10. In DNA form, the CDR3 reads TGTGCCAGCAGCCGCCCAGGACAGGGCGGGACTGAAGCTTTCTTT. The encoded protein is CASSRPGQGGTEAFF.

The chain links TRBV19 to TRBJ1-5; D is uncertain. The CDR3 covers 15 residues. Germline V lookup: CDR1 LNHDA, CDR2 SQIVND (reference sequence). Deletions cut 1 base from V and 1 base from J, with 8 bases between. The CDR3 DNA sequence: TGTGCCAGTAGTATAGGCAGTATGAGCAATCAGCCCCAGCATTTT. This encodes CASSIGSMSNQPQHF.